This TCR beta chain was profiled in a study of response to subunit inactivated influenza vaccine. Study-wide results and caveats: Each seasonal influenza vaccination, the authors suggested, recruits few new T cells.

Between the trimmed V and J ends, which lost 4 bases and 4 bases, there was a span of 6 bases. The CDR3 length is 12 residues. Germline V CDR1 and CDR2: SGHTA, FQGNSA. Using its own MiXCR run on the RT-PCR reads, TCRdb lists one record per CDR3 protein. The repertoire consists of 500,000 or so distinct CDR3 sequences, with about 15% occurring once and the leading ten covering 3% to 3.5%. This clonotype was detected many times. Its antigen remains unknown. Sequencing was performed on CD4+ T cells sorted from PBMCs, taken roughly 24 months after vaccination. The sequence was collected from a man aged 45 to 70 who received an inactivated influenza vaccine. The genes are TRBV7-2 and TRBJ2-3, with D perhaps TRBD2 (5 bases). The CDR3 here is CASSSGADTQYF. DNA for the CDR3: TGTGCCAGCAGCTCCGGGGCAGATACGCAGTATTTT.